This section outlines one T cell receptor beta chain sequence together with its context. V dropped 0 bases and J dropped 10 bases, with 10 bases sitting between them. From germline, CDR1 is MNHNY and CDR2 SVGAGI (reference sequence). This CDR3 contains 14 residues. The protocol was immunoSEQ multiplex PCR, while the TCRdb copy is restricted to in-frame clones and leaves out a portion. The sample records 140,000 to 150,000 clones, over 85% being singletons. These data belong to a study of blood T cell repertoires in COVID-19. Study information: Material from acute and convalescent COVID-19 was sourced from the United States, Italy and Spain. The cDNA or gDNA used as material had been derived from T cells, B-cell-depleted T cells, or PBMCs.

This clonotype was sampled from a human donor in a cohort sampled during active COVID-19. The chain links TRBV6-6 to TRBJ1-6; D not certain. The sequenced sample was peripheral blood. In DNA form, the CDR3 reads TGTGCCAGCAGTTACTCGAGGGAAGGGTCACCCCTCCACTTT. Translation gives CASSYSREGSPLHF.